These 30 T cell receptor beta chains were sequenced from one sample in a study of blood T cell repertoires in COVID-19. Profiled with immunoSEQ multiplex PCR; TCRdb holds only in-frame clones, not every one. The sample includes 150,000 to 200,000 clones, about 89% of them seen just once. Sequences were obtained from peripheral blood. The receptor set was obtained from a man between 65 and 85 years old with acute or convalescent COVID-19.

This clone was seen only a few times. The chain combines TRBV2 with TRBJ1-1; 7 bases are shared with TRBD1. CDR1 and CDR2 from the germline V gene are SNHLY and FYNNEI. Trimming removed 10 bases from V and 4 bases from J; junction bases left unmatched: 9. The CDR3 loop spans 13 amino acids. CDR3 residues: CATTPDRATEAFF. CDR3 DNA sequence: TGTGCCACAACTCCTGACAGGGCCACTGAAGCTTTCTTT. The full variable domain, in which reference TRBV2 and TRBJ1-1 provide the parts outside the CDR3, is EPEVTQTPSHQVTQMGQEVILRCVPISNHLYFYWYRQILGQKVEFLVSFYNNEISEKSEIFDDQFSVERPDGSNFTLKIRSTKLEDSAMYFCATTPDRATEAFFGQGTRLTVV.

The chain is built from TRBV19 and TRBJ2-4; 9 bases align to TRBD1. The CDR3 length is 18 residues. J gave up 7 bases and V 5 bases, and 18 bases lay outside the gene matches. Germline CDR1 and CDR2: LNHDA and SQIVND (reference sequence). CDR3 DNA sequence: TGTGCCAGTAGTTTACGCCTTACGGAACAGGGGGCTATTAACATTCAGTACTTC. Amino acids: CASSLRLTEQGAINIQYF.

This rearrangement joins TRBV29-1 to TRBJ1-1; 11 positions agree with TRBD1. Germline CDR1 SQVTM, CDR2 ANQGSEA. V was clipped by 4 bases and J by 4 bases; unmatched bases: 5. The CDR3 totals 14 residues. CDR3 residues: CSVVRTGGGTEAFF. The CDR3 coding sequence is TGCAGCGTTGTGAGGACAGGGGGCGGCACTGAAGCTTTCTTT.

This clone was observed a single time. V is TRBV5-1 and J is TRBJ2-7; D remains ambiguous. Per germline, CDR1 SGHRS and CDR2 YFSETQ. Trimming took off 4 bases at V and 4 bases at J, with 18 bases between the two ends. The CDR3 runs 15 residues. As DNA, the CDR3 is TGCGCCAGCAGCCTCGGTGGGCCTATAACTTACGAGCAGTACTTC. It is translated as CASSLGGPITYEQYF.

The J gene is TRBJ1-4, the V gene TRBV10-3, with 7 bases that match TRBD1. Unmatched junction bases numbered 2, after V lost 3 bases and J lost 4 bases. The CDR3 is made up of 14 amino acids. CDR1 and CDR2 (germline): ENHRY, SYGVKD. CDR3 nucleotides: TGTGCCATCAGTGACCAGGGGGATAATGAAAAACTGTTTTTT. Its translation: CAISDQGDNEKLFF.

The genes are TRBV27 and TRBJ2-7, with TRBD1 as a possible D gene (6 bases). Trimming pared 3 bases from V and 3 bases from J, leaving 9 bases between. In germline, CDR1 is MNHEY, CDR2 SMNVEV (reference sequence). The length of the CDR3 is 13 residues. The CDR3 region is CASSFGTYYEQYF. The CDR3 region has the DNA TGTGCCAGCAGTTTCGGGACATACTACGAGCAGTACTTC.

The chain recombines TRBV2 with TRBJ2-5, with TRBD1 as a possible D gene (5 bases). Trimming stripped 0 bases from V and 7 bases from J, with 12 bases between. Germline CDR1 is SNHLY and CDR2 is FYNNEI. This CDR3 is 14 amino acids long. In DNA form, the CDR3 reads TGTGCCAGCAGTGAAGCACTGCTTCAGGGGACCCAGTACTTC. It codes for CASSEALLQGTQYF.

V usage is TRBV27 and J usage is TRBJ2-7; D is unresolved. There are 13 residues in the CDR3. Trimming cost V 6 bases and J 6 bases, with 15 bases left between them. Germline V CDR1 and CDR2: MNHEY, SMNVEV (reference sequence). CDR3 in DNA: TGTGCCAGCAGGGCCCGCCCAAGATCCGAGCAGTACTTC. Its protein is CASRARPRSEQYF.

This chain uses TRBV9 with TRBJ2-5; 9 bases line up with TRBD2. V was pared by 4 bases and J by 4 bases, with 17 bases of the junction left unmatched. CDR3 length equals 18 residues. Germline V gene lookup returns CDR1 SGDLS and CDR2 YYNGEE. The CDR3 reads CASSPRGDSGSFGETQYF. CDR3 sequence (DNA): TGTGCCAGCAGCCCGAGGGGGGATAGCGGGAGTTTTGGAGAGACCCAGTACTTC.

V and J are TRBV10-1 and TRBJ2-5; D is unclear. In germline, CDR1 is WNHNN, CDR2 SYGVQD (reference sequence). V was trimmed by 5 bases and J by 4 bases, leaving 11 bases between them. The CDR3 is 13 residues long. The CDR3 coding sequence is TGCGCCAGCAGTTCAAAGGCGGCAGAGACCCAGTACTTC. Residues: CASSSKAAETQYF.

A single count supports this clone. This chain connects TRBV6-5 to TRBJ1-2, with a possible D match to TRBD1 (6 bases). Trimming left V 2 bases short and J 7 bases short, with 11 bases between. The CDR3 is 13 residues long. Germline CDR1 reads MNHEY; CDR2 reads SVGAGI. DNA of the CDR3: TGTGCCAGCAGTTACGTGGTCAGGGGTGGCTACACCTTC. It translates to CASSYVVRGGYTF.

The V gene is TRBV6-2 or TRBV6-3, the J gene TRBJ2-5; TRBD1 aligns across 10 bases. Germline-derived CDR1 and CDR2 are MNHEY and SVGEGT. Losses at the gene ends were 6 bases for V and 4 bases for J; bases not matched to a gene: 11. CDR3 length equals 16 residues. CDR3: CASSPHGDRGRETQYF. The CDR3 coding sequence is TGTGCCAGCAGCCCCCACGGGGACAGGGGCAGAGAGACCCAGTACTTC.

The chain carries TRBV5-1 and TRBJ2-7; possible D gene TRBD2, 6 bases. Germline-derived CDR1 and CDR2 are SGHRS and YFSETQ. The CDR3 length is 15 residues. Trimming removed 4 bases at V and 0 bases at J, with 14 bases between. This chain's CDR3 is CASSGGRFPSYEQYF. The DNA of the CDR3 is TGCGCCAGCAGCGGAGGGAGGTTCCCCTCCTACGAGCAGTACTTC.

The CDR3 sequence: CATGKRGAGTDTQYF. CDR3 coding DNA: TGCGCCACGGGCAAGCGGGGGGCCGGCACAGATACGCAGTATTTT. The rearrangement uses TRBV10-1 and TRBJ2-3; 9 bases align to TRBD2. V trimming: 10 bases; J trimming: 1 base; junction bases outside the gene matches: 9. Germline assignment: CDR1 WNHNN and CDR2 SYGVQD (reference sequence). This CDR3 is built from 15 residues.

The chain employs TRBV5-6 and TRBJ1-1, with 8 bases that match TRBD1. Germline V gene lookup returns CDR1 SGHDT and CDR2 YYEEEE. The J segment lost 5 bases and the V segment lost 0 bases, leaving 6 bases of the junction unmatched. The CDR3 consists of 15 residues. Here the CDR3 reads CASSLVDRGRTEAFF. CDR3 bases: TGTGCCAGCAGCTTGGTTGACAGGGGTCGGACTGAAGCTTTCTTT. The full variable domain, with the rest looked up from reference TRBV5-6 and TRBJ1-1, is DAGVTQSPTHLIKTRGQQVTLRCSPKSGHDTVSWYQQALGQGPQFIFQYYEEEERQRGNFPDRFSGHQFPNYSSELNVNALLLGDSALYLCASSLVDRGRTEAFFGQGTRLTVV.

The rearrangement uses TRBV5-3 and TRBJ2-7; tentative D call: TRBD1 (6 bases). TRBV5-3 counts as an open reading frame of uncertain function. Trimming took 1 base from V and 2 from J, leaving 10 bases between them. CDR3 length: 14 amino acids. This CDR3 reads CARSLRQATYEQYF. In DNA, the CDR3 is TGTGCCAGAAGCTTGAGACAGGCCACCTACGAGCAGTACTTC.

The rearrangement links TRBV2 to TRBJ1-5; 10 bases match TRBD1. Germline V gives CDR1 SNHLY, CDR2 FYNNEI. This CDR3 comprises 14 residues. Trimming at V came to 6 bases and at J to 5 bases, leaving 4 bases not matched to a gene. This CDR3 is CASRGTGEDQPQHF. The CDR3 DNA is TGTGCCAGCAGGGGGACAGGGGAAGATCAGCCCCAGCATTTT.

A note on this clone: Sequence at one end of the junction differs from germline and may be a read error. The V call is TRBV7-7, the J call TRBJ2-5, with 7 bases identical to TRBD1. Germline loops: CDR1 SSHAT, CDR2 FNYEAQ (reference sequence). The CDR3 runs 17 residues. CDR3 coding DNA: TGTGCTAGCAGCTTGGGCCTCCGGGACAGAGCTAGAGAGACCCAGTACTTC. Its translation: CASSLGLRDRARETQYF.

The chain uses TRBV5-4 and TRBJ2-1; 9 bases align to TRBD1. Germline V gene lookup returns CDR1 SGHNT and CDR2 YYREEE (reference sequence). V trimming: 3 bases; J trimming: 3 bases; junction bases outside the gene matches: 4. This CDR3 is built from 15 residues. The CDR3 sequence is CASSSQGAYYNEQFF. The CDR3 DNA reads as TGTGCCAGCAGCTCACAGGGGGCCTACTACAATGAGCAGTTCTTC.

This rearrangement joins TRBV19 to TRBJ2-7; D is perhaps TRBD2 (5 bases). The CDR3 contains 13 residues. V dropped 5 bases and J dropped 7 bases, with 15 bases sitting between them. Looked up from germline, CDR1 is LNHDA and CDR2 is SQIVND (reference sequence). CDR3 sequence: CASSQAVPGEQYF. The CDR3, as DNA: TGTGCCAGTAGTCAAGCCGTGCCGGGGGAGCAGTACTTC.

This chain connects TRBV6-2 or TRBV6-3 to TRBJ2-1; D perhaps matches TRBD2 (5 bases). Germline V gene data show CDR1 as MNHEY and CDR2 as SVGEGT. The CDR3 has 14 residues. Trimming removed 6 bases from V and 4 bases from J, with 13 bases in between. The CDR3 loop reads CASSRFTGYNEQFF. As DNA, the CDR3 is TGTGCCAGCAGCCGATTTACGGGATACAATGAGCAGTTCTTC.

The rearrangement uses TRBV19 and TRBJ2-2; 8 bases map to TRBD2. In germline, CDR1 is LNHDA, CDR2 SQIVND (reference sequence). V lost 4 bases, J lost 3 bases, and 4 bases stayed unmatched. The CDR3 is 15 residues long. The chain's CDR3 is CASSSGGPDTGELFF. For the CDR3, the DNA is TGTGCCAGTAGTAGCGGGGGGCCTGACACCGGGGAGCTGTTTTTT.

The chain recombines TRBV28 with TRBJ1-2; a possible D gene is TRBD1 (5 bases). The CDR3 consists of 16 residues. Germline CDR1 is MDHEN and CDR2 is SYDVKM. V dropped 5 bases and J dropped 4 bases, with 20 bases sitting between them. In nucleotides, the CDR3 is TGTGCCAGCAGTCCTGGCTGGGGCGGCCCAGCCTATGGCTACACCTTC. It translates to CASSPGWGGPAYGYTF.

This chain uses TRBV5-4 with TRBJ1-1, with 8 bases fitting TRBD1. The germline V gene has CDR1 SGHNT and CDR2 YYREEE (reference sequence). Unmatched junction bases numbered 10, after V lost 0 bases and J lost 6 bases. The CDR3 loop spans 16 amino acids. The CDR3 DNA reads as TGTGCCAGCAGCTTGGGGTCCTCAGGGGGCAGGGCTGAAGCTTTCTTT. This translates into CASSLGSSGGRAEAFF.

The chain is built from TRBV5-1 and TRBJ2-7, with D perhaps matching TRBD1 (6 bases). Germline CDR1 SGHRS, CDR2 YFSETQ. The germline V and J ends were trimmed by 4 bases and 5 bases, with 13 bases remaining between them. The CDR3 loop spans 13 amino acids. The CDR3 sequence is CASSARTVDEQYF. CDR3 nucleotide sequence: TGCGCCAGCAGCGCCAGGACAGTCGACGAGCAGTACTTC.

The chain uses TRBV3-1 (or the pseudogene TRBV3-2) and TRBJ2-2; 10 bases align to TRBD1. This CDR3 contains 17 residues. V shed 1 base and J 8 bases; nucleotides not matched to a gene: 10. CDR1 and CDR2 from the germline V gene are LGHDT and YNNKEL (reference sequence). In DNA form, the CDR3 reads TGTGCCAGCAGCCAAGCCCATCTAGGGACAGGGGAAGGGGAGCTGTTTTTT. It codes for CASSQAHLGTGEGELFF.

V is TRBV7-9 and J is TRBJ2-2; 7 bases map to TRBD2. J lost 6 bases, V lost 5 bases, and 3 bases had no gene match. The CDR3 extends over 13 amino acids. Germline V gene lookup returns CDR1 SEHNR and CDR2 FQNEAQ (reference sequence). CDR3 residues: CASSPTSPGELFF. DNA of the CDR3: TGTGCCAGCAGCCCGACTAGCCCCGGGGAGCTGTTTTTT.

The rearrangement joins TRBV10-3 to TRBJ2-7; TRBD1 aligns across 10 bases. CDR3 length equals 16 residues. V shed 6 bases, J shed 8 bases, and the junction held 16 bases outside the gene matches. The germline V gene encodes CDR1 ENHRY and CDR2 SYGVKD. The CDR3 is CAISGGGGQGGVQQYF. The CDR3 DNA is TGTGCCATCAGCGGGGGAGGTGGACAGGGGGGCGTGCAGCAGTACTTC.

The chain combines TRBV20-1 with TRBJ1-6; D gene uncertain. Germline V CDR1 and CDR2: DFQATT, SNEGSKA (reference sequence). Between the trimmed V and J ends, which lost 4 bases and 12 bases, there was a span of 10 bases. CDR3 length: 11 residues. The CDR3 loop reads CSATSSGPLHF. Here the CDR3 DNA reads TGCAGTGCTACCTCCTCGGGACCCCTCCACTTT.

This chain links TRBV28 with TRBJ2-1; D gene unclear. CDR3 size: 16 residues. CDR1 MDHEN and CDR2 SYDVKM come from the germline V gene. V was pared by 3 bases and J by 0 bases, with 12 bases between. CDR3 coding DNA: TGTGCCAGCAGTTTCCGTCGGTTGGTCTCCTACAATGAGCAGTTCTTC. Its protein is CASSFRRLVSYNEQFF.